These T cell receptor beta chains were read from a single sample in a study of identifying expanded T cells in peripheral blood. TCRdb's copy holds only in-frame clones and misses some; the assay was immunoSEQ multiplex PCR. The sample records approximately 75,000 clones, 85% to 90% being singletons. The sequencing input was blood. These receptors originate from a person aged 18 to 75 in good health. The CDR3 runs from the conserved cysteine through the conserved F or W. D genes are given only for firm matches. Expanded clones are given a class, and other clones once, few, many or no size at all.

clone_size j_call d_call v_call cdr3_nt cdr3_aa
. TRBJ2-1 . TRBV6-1 TGTGCCAGCAGTGGCCCCTGGAGCCCCTACAATGAGCAGTTCTTC CASSGPWSPYNEQFF
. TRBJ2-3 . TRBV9 TGTGCCAGCAGCGTAAGCAGCACAGATACGCAGTATTTT CASSVSSTDTQYF
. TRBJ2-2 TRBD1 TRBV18 TGTGCCAGCTCACCAAGTCCGACAGGGGGAGGCACCGGGGAGCTGTTTTTT CASSPSPTGGGTGELFF
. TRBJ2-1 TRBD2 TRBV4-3 TGCGCCAGCAGCCAGGAGCGGGGAGTTTACAATGAGCAGTTCTTC CASSQERGVYNEQFF
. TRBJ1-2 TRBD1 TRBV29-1 TGCAGCGCAACTGACAGGGATCGGGACTATGGCTACACCTTC CSATDRDRDYGYTF
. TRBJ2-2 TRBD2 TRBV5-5 TGTGCCAGCAGCACCCACACTAGCGCGAGGAACACCGGGGAGCTGTTTTTT CASSTHTSARNTGELFF
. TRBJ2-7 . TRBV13 TGTGCCAGCAGCTCCCGACTAGAAGTTACCCTTTACGAGCAGTACTTC CASSSRLEVTLYEQYF
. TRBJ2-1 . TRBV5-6 TGTGCCAGCAGTTTCGTGGAGGGGAGCTACAATGAGCAGTTCTTC CASSFVEGSYNEQFF
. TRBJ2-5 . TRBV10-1 TGCGCCAGCAGAACATCAGCTGGCGGGGCAGCTTTCGAGACCCAGTACTTC CASRTSAGGAAFETQYF
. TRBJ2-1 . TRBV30 TGTGCCTGGAGTGTTAATAGCGGCGAGCAGTTCTTC CAWSVNSGEQFF
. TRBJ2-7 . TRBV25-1 TGTGCCAGCAGTGACCCACGATCCTACGAGCAGTACTTC CASSDPRSYEQYF
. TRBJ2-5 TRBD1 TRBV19 TGTGCCAGTAGGGACAGGGGCCAAGAGACCCAGTACTTC CASRDRGQETQYF
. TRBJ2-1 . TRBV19 TGTGCCAGTAGTACCGACACAAACAATGAGCAGTTCTTC CASSTDTNNEQFF
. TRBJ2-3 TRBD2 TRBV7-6 TGTGCCAGCAAACCTAGCGGGGGGCGGAAGTATTTT CASKPSGGRKYF
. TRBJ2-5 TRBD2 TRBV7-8 TGTGCCAGCAGCCCAAGAGTAGCGGGGGGGCACCAAGAGACCCAGTACTTC CASSPRVAGGHQETQYF
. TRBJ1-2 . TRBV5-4 TGTGCCAGCAGCTCCGAGGTATATGGCTACACCTTC CASSSEVYGYTF
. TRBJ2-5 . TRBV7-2 TGTGCCAGCAGCTTAGCGGGGTCGGACATCCGAGAGACCCAGTACTTC CASSLAGSDIRETQYF
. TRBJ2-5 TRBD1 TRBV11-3 TGTGCCAGCAGCCCGGGACAGGGGCTCGGTGAGACCCAGTACTTC CASSPGQGLGETQYF
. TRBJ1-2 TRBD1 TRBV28 TGTGCCAGCAGGGAATATCAGGGGGCTCAGCATGGCTACACCTTC CASREYQGAQHGYTF
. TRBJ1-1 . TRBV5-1 TGCGCCAGCAGCTTGGTAACAGCTAACACTGAAGCTTTCTTT CASSLVTANTEAFF
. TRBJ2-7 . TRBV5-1 TGCGCCAGCAGCAACGGGGGACTCTCGGTCCTGTCCTACGAGCAGTACTTC CASSNGGLSVLSYEQYF
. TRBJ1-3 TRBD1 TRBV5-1 TGCGCCAGCAGCCGTCCCGGGACAGGAGCCAACTCTGGAAACACCATATATTTT CASSRPGTGANSGNTIYF
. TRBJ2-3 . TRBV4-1 TGCGCCAGCACCCCTCGCGCCCTTAGCACAGATACGCAGTATTTT CASTPRALSTDTQYF
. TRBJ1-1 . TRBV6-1 TGTGCCAGCAGAAGGGACCGGTCGAACACTGAAGCTTTCTTT CASRRDRSNTEAFF
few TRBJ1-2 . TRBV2 TGTGCCAGCGGACGGCCGCCTAAATTCTATGGCTACACCTTC CASGRPPKFYGYTF
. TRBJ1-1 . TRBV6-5 TGTGCCAGCAGTTTTCAGGGTGACGAAGCTTTCTTT CASSFQGDEAFF